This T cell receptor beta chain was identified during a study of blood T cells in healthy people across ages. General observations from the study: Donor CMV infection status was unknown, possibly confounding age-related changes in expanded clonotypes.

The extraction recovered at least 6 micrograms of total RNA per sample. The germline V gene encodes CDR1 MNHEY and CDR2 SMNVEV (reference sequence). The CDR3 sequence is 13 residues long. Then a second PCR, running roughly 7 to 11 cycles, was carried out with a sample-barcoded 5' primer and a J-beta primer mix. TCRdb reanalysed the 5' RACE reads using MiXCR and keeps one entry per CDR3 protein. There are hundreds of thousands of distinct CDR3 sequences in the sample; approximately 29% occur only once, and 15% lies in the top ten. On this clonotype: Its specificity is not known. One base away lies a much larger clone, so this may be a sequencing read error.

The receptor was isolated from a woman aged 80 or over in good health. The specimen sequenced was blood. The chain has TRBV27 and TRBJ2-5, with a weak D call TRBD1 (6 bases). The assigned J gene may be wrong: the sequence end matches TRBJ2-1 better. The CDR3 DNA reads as TGTGCCAGCATTTCGTCAGGGGAAGAGACCCAGTTCTTC. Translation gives CASISSGEETQFF.